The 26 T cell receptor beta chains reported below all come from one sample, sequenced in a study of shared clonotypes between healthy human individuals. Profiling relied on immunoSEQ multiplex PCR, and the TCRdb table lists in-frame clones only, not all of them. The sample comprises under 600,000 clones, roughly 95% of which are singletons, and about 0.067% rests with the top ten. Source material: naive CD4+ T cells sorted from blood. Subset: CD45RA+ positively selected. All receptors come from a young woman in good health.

This CDR3 is CASSEIRLAGEQFF. The CDR3 DNA reads TGTGCCAGCAGTGAAATAAGACTAGCAGGGGAGCAGTTCTTC. The V and J genes are TRBV6-1 and TRBJ2-1; 7 positions match TRBD2. Trimming cost V 2 bases and J 10 bases; bases outside gene matches: 8. Germline-derived CDR1 and CDR2 are MNHNS and SASEGT. The CDR3 spans 14 residues.

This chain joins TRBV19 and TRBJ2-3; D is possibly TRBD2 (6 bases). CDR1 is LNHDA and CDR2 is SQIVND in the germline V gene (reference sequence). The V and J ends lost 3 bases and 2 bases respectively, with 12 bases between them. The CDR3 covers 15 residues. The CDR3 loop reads CASSMSGVDTDTQYF. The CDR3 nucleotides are TGTGCCAGTAGTATGTCGGGAGTTGACACAGATACGCAGTATTTT.

The chain's CDR3 is CASSDGTARTQYF. The CDR3 DNA is TGTGCCAGCAGCGATGGGACTGCCCGAACCCAGTACTTC. The V and J genes are TRBV7-9 and TRBJ2-5; tentatively, D is TRBD2 (6 bases). This CDR3 is 13 amino acids long. The V end lost 5 bases, the J end lost 8 bases, and 15 bases lay between the germline ends. CDR1 and CDR2 from the germline V gene are SEHNR and FQNEAQ (reference sequence).

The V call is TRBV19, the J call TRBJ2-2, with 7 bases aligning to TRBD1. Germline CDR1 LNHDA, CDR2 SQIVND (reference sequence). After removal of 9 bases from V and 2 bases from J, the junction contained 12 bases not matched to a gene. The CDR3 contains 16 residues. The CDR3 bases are TGTGCCAGGATCCTCAGACAGGGCGTCAACACCGGGGAGCTGTTTTTT. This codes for CARILRQGVNTGELFF.

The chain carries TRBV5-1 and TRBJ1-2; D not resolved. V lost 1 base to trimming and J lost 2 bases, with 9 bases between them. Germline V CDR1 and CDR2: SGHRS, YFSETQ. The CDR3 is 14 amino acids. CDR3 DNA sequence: TGCGCCAGCAGCTTGTCCCAGACCAACTATGGCTACACCTTC. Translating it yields CASSLSQTNYGYTF.

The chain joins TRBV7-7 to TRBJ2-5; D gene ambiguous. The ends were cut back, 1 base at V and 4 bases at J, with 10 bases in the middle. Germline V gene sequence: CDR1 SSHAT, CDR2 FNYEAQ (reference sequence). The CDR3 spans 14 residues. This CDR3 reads CASSLGTVSETQYF. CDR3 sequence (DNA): TGTGCCAGCAGCTTAGGAACCGTCTCAGAGACCCAGTACTTC.

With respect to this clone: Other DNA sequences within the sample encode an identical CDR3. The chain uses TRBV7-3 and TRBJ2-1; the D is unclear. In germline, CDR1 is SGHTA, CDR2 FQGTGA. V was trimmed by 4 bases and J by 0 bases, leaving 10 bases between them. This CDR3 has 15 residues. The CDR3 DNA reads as TGTGCCAGCAGCTCCGGCACGAGCTCCTACAATGAGCAGTTCTTC. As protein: CASSSGTSSYNEQFF.

The CDR3 protein is CASSQRDSFGEKLFF. The CDR3 region has the DNA TGCGCCAGCAGTCAAAGGGACAGTTTCGGTGAAAAACTGTTTTTT. The chain is built from TRBV23-1 and TRBJ1-4, with TRBD1 matching 7 bases. TRBV23-1 is assigned to the ORF class and has an uncertain function. The J segment lost 7 bases and the V segment lost 2 bases, leaving 7 bases of the junction unmatched. The CDR3 is 15 amino acids.

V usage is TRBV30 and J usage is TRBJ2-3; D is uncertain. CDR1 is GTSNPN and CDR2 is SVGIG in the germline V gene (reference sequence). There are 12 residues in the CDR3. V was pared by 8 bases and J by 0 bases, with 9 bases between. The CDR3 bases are TGTGCCACGGACGCGAGCACAGATACGCAGTATTTT. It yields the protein CATDASTDTQYF.

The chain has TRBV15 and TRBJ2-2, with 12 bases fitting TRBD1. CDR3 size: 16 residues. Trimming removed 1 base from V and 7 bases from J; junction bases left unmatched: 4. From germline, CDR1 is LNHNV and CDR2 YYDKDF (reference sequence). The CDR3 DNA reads TGTGCCACCAGCAGAGCGGGACAGGGGGCGGTCGGGGAGCTGTTTTTT. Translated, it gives CATSRAGQGAVGELFF.

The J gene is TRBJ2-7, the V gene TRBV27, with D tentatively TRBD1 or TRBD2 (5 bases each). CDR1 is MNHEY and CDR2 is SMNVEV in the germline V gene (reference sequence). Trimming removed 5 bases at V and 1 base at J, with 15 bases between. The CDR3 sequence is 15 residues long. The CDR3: CASSPGRGVSYEQYF. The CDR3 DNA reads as TGTGCCAGCAGTCCGGGACGCGGAGTTTCCTACGAGCAGTACTTC.

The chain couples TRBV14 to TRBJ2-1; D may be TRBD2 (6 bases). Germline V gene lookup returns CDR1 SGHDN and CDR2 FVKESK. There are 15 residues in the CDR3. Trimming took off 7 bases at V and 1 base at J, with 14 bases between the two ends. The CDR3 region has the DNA TGTGCCAGCACCCGAACTAGCACATCCTACAATGAGCAGTTCTTC. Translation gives CASTRTSTSYNEQFF.

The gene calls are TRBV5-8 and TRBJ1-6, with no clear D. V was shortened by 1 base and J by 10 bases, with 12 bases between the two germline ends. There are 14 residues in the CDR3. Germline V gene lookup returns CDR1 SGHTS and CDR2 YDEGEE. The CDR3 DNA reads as TGTGCCAGCAGCTTGTTCCCCCCCATATCACCCCTCCACTTT. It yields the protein CASSLFPPISPLHF.

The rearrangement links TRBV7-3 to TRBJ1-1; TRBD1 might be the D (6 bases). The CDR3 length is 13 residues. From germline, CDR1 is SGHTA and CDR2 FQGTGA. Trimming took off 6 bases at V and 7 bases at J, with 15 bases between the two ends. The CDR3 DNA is TGTGCCAGCAGGCCTACAGGGACGGGTGAAGCTTTCTTT. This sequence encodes CASRPTGTGEAFF.

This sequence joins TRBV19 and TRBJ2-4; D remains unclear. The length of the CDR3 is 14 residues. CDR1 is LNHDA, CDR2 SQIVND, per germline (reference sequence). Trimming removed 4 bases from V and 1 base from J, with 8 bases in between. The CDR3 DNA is TGTGCCAGTAGTAATGGGTTCGCCAAAAACATTCAGTACTTC. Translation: CASSNGFAKNIQYF.

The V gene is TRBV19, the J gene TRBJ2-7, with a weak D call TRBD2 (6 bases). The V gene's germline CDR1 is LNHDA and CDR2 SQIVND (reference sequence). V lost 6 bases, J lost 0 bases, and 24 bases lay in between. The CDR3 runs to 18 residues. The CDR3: CASSDLGGGWRNSYEQYF. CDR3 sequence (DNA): TGTGCCAGTAGCGACCTGGGGGGTGGTTGGCGGAACTCCTACGAGCAGTACTTC.

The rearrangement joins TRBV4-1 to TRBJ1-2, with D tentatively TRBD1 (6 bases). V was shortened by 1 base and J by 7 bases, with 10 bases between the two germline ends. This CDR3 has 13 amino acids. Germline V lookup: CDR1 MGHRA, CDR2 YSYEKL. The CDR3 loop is CASSQAGGPGYTF. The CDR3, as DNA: TGCGCCAGCAGCCAAGCGGGGGGGCCTGGCTACACCTTC.

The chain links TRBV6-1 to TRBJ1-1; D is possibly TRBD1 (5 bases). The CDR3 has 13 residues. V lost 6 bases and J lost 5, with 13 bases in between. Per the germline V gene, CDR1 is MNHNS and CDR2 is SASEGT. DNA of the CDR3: TGTGCCAGCAGAGGGACGGTGGGGACTGAAGCTTTCTTT. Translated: CASRGTVGTEAFF.

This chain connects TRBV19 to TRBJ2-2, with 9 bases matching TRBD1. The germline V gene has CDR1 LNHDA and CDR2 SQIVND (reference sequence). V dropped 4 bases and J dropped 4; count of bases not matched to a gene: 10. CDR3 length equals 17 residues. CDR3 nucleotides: TGTGCCAGTAGTACACTCCCAGGGACAGGGTTCACCGGGGAGCTGTTTTTT. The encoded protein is CASSTLPGTGFTGELFF.

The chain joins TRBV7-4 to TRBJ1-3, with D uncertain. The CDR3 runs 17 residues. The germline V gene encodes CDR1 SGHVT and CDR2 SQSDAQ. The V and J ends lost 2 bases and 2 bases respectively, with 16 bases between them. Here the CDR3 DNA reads TGTGCCAGCAGCTTACTAACGACTGTAGAGGCTGGAAACACCATATATTTT. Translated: CASSLLTTVEAGNTIYF.

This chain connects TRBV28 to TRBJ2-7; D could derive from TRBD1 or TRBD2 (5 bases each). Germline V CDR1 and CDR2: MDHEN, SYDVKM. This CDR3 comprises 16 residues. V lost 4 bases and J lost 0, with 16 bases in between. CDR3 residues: CASSSPGRPPSYEQYF. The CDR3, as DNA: TGTGCCAGCAGTTCACCGGGACGTCCGCCCTCCTACGAGCAGTACTTC.

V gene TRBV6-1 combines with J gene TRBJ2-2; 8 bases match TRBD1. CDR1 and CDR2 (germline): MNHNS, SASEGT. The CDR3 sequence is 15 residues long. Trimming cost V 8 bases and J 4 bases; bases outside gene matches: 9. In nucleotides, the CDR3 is TGTGCCAGCTCCCAGGGGGCTTGGGGCACCGGGGAGCTGTTTTTT. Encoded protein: CASSQGAWGTGELFF.

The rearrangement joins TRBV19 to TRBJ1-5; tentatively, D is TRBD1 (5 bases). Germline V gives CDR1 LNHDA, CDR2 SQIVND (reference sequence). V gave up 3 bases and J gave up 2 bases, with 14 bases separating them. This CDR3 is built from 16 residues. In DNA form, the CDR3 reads TGTGCCAGTAGTATCGCCAGGGTCTTGGGCAATCAGCCCCAGCATTTT. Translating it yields CASSIARVLGNQPQHF.

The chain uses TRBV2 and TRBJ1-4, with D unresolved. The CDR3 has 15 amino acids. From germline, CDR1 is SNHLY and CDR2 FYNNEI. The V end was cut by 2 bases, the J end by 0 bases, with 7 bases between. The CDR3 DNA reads TGTGCCAGCAGTGAAATTGATGCAACTAATGAAAAACTGTTTTTT. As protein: CASSEIDATNEKLFF.

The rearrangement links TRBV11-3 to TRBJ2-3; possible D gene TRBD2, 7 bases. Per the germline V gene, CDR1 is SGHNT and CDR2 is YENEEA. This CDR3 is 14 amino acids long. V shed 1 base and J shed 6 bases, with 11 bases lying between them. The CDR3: CASSLGGGVDTQYF. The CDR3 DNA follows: TGTGCCAGCAGCTTAGGAGGGGGGGTGGATACGCAGTATTTT.

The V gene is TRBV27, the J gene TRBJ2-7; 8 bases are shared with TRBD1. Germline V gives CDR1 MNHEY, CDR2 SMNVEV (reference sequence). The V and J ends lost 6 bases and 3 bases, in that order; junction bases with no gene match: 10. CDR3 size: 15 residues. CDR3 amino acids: CASSDRQGLRYEQYF. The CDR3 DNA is TGTGCCAGCAGCGACCGACAGGGGCTCCGCTACGAGCAGTACTTC.